These 9 T cell receptor beta chains were sequenced from one sample in a study of blood T cell repertoires in COVID-19. TCRdb keeps only in-frame clones here, not all; method: immunoSEQ multiplex PCR. The data contain around 120,000 clones, roughly 79% of them singletons. Material: peripheral blood. The source is a human donor in a cohort sampled during active COVID-19.

DNA for the CDR3: TGTGCCACCGGGGCACAGGGTACAGATACGCAGTATTTT. This gives the protein CATGAQGTDTQYF. The rearrangement uses TRBV28 and TRBJ2-3; possibly TRBD1 for D (6 bases). The germline gives CDR1 MDHEN, CDR2 SYDVKM. This CDR3 is built from 13 residues. The V gene lost 10 bases and the J gene lost 3 bases, with 14 bases spanning the gap.

This chain links TRBV5-1 with TRBJ1-6; no clear D gene. The CDR3 consists of 16 residues. Germline V lookup: CDR1 SGHRS, CDR2 YFSETQ. V was cut by 0 bases and J by 9 bases, with 16 bases left in between. In DNA, the CDR3 is TGCGCCAGCAGCTTGGCAGGCCCCGGCGGAGGTTCACCCCTCCACTTT. This sequence encodes CASSLAGPGGGSPLHF.

This chain connects TRBV28 to TRBJ1-2; 8 bases line up with TRBD1. V lost 8 bases to trimming and J lost 8 bases; unmatched junction nucleotides: 7. The length of the CDR3 is 12 residues. Germline V CDR1 and CDR2: MDHEN, SYDVKM. The CDR3 coding sequence is TGTGCCAGCGGGACAGGAATGCGCGGCTACACCTTC. Translating it yields CASGTGMRGYTF.

There are a few counts of this clone. The chain recombines TRBV21-1 with TRBJ1-3; the table's D gene call, TRBD1, was not cross checked with the DNA. TRBV21-1 is classified as a pseudogene. The CDR3 is 20 residues long. CDR3 DNA: TGTGCCAGCAGCAAAACAGTTAATGGGGCCGGATGGCCCTCAGGAAACACCATATATTTT. It translates to CASSKTVNGAGWPSGNTIYF.

The gene calls are TRBV7-2 and TRBJ2-1; 13 bases align to TRBD2. The germline CDR1 and CDR2 sequences are SGHTA and FQGNSA. This CDR3 is built from 14 residues. Losses at the gene ends were 6 bases for V and 6 bases for J; bases not matched to a gene: 2. CDR3 sequence reads: CASSRTSGGNEQFF. In nucleotides, the CDR3 is TGTGCCAGCAGTCGGACTAGCGGGGGCAATGAGCAGTTCTTC.

The count of this clone is one. The V and J genes are TRBV5-1 and TRBJ2-3; 8 bases fit TRBD2. Trimming at V came to 1 base and at J to 6 bases, leaving 7 bases not matched to a gene. CDR3 length equals 15 residues. Germline V CDR1 and CDR2: SGHRS, YFSETQ. CDR3 DNA sequence: TGCGCCAGCAGCTTGTCGGGGGGGCGACCCGATACGCAGTATTTT. Amino acids: CASSLSGGRPDTQYF.

This clone has a single count. The rearrangement joins TRBV20-1 to TRBJ2-4; 10 positions agree with TRBD2. The junction had 5 bases not matched to a gene; V was cut back by 3 bases and J by 0 bases. The CDR3 extends over 16 amino acids. CDR1 is DFQATT, CDR2 SNEGSKA, per germline (reference sequence). CDR3 sequence: CSASLSGGVAKNIQYF. In DNA form, the CDR3 reads TGCAGTGCTAGTTTGAGCGGGGGGGTAGCCAAAAACATTCAGTACTTC.

The V call is TRBV19, the J call TRBJ1-5; TRBD1 is a possible D gene (6 bases). Per germline, CDR1 LNHDA and CDR2 SQIVND (reference sequence). The CDR3 has 14 amino acids. Trimming took 5 bases from V and 3 from J, leaving 11 bases between them. The DNA for the CDR3 is TGTGCCAGTAGTCCTACAGGGCCCAATCAGCCCCAGCATTTT. Amino acid sequence: CASSPTGPNQPQHF.

V and J are TRBV19 and TRBJ2-5, with 12 positions matching TRBD1. CDR1 and CDR2 (germline): LNHDA, SQIVND (reference sequence). Trimming at V came to 5 bases and at J to 5 bases, leaving 6 bases not matched to a gene. The CDR3 is made up of 15 amino acids. The CDR3 nucleotides are TGTGCCAGTAGTGGGGACAGGGGGCCGTGGGAGACCCAGTACTTC. It is translated as CASSGDRGPWETQYF.